These 2 T cell receptor beta chains share one sample of origin, sequenced in a study of tissue T cells after allogeneic stem cell transplantation. The repertoire was sequenced with immunoSEQ multiplex PCR; TCRdb's copy has only in-frame clones and lacks some. The sample gives under 30,000 clones, 73% of which show up once; less than 10% is in the top ten. The sequencing used tissue from the ileum, collected at autopsy. The source of these receptors is a female donor of 60 years or more with lung cancer.

With respect to this clone: Within the sample, other DNA sequences also encode this same CDR3. The chain links TRBV11-2 to TRBJ2-5, with TRBD2 as a possible D gene (5 bases). This CDR3 has 13 amino acids. CDR1 and CDR2 from the germline V gene are SGHAT and FQNNGV. V lost 8 bases and J lost 5, with 15 bases in between. CDR3 nucleotides: TGTGCCAGCTCCTCCGATCGAGGGGAGACCCAGTACTTC. Its protein product is CASSSDRGETQYF.

The chain uses TRBV18 and TRBJ1-3; no clear D gene. Germline assignment: CDR1 KGHSH and CDR2 LQKENI. CDR3 length: 11 amino acids. Trimming shortened V by 6 bases and J by 4 bases, and 4 bases separated the two germline ends. CDR3 protein: CASSTGNTIYF. As DNA, the CDR3 is TGTGCCAGCTCGACCGGAAACACCATATATTTT.